The clone carrying this T cell receptor (beta chain) has only one observation. This record belongs to a study of blood T cell repertoires in COVID-19. Across the study: The United States, Italy and Spain provided the acute and convalescent COVID-19 samples. Sources were T cells, B-cell-depleted T cells, or PBMCs; the material itself was cDNA or gDNA.

In the study's own analysis: Cell counts per sample came from amplifying reference gene primers. TCRdb keeps only in-frame clones here, not all; method: immunoSEQ multiplex PCR. V, J and clone size are those of that table, while D and trimming were read from the DNA. The profile shows 100,000 to 150,000 clones, around 87% of them singletons. From germline, CDR1 is KGHDR and CDR2 SFDVKD. The CDR3 loop spans 16 amino acids. The trim removed 5 bases at V and 0 bases at J, leaving 4 bases unmatched. The specimen was peripheral blood. The TCR comes from a woman aged 60-75 years with acute or convalescent COVID-19. This chain connects TRBV24-1 to TRBJ2-1, with TRBD2 matching over 9 bases. In nucleotides, the CDR3 is TGTGCCACCAGTGTCCCTAGCGGGAACTCCTACAATGAGCAGTTCTTC. It codes for CATSVPSGNSYNEQFF.